This T cell receptor beta chain was sequenced in a study of shared clonotypes between healthy human individuals. Study-level information: Each donor contributed plates that comprised three CD4 naive, three CD4 memory, two CD8 naive and one CD8 memory. Whole-study results and caveats: On the whole, naive subsets had larger estimated richness than memory subsets had.

The CDR3 sequence is 15 residues long. V was clipped by 3 bases and J by 4 bases; unmatched bases: 8. CDR1 and CDR2 from the germline V gene are GTSNPN and SVGIG (reference sequence). Concerning this clone itself: Its antigen remains unidentified.

Only in-frame clones appear in the TCRdb table, and some are missing; sequencing was by immunoSEQ multiplex PCR. The sample holds around 2,000,000 clones, roughly 95% seen once. The TCR sequence derives from a man between 18 and 35 years old in good health. The chain couples TRBV30 to TRBJ1-1; TRBD1 matches at 10 bases. The sequencing sample was made of naive CD4+ T cells sorted from blood. Regarding subset: CD45RA+ positively selected. Here the CDR3 DNA reads TGTGCCTGGAGCCCGGACGGGACAGGGGCCACTGAAGCTTTCTTT. Translated, it gives CAWSPDGTGATEAFF.